This entry lists 17 T cell receptor beta chains sequenced from one sample in a study of T cells in tuberculosis. Sequenced by immunoSEQ multiplex PCR; TCRdb stores in-frame clones only, minus some. The data contain tens of thousands of clones, about 91% of them singletons. Indicated time point: new active TB diagnosis, blood taken before or within 7 days of starting treatment. The input for sequencing was PBMCs, taken at tuberculosis diagnosis. These receptors came from an adult with tuberculosis. Some clones in this sample may be carry-over from other donors' samples.

The chain links TRBV27 to TRBJ2-7; TRBD2 is a possible D gene (7 bases). With the DNA end fitting TRBJ2-1 better, the J assignment may be wrong. The CDR3 spans 18 residues. Germline CDR1 is MNHEY and CDR2 is SMNVEV (reference sequence). In nucleotides, the CDR3 is TGTGCCAGCAGTCCAGCCCCGTGGTGGAGGGGGGGCCGCAATGAGCAGTTCTTC. It translates to CASSPAPWWRGGRNEQFF.

The J gene is TRBJ2-7, the V gene TRBV18; 8 bases map to TRBD2. V was clipped by 6 bases and J by 3 bases; unmatched bases: 7. Germline assignment: CDR1 KGHSH and CDR2 LQKENI. This CDR3 contains 14 residues. The CDR3, as DNA: TGTGCCAGCTCCCCGGGACTAGACTACTACGAGCAGTACTTC. This codes for CASSPGLDYYEQYF.

The chain couples TRBV14 to TRBJ2-7, with 8 positions matching TRBD2. Losses at the gene ends were 4 bases for V and 0 bases for J; bases not matched to a gene: 8. CDR3 length: 16 amino acids. Germline lookup yields CDR1 SGHDN and CDR2 FVKESK. The CDR3, as DNA: TGTGCCAGCAGCCTCCGAGGACTAGCCGGCTCCTACGAGCAGTACTTC. It encodes CASSLRGLAGSYEQYF.

This chain connects TRBV18 to TRBJ1-3; D call uncertain. V was pared by 2 bases and J by 1 base, with 15 bases between. The CDR3 runs 17 residues. Looked up from germline, CDR1 is KGHSH and CDR2 is LQKENI. CDR3 loop: CASSPESWSVSGNTIYF. The DNA for the CDR3 is TGTGCCAGCTCACCAGAGTCATGGTCCGTGTCTGGAAACACCATATATTTT.

The chain uses TRBV9 and TRBJ2-2; D possibly corresponds to TRBD1 (5 bases). CDR3 length equals 15 residues. V dropped 1 base and J dropped 8 bases, with 15 bases sitting between them. CDR1 SGDLS and CDR2 YYNGEE come from the germline V gene. In DNA form, the CDR3 reads TGTGCCAGCAGCGTAACCGCAGACAGACGAGGGGAGCTGTTTTTT. Its protein is CASSVTADRRGELFF. The variable domain in full, with the rest retrieved from reference TRBV9 and TRBJ2-2, is DSGVTQTPKHLITATGQRVTLRCSPRSGDLSVYWYQQSLDQGLQFLIQYYNGEERAKGNILERFSAQQFPDLHSELNLSSLELGDSALYFCASSVTADRRGELFFGEGSRLTVL.

This clone has a single count. The CDR3 reads CASSEGQLEQYF. CDR3 coding DNA: TGTGCCAGCAGTGAGGGACAGCTCGAGCAGTACTTC. This chain links TRBV6-1 with TRBJ2-7; 7 bases agree with TRBD1. V was pared by 3 bases and J by 6 bases, with 2 bases of the junction left unmatched. The CDR3 has 12 residues. Germline CDR1 reads MNHNS; CDR2 reads SASEGT.

This chain connects TRBV5-1 to TRBJ2-7, with 9 bases aligning to TRBD2. Germline V lookup: CDR1 SGHRS, CDR2 YFSETQ. The CDR3 totals 14 residues. After removal of 0 bases from V and 5 bases from J, the junction contained 3 bases not matched to a gene. Written as DNA, the CDR3 is TGCGCCAGCAGCTTGGTGCCTAGCGGGGACGAGCAGTACTTC. As protein: CASSLVPSGDEQYF.

The V and J genes are TRBV14 and TRBJ1-6, with 7 bases matching TRBD1. The trim removed 5 bases at V and 10 bases at J, leaving 8 bases unmatched. Germline assignment: CDR1 SGHDN and CDR2 FVKESK. The CDR3 consists of 14 residues. The CDR3 DNA reads as TGTGCCAGCAGCGGACGACAGGGACGGTCACCCCTCCACTTT. Its translation: CASSGRQGRSPLHF.

The chain recombines TRBV5-4 with TRBJ1-2; 7 bases agree with TRBD1. The CDR3 has 14 amino acids. J gave up 0 bases and V 3 bases, and 2 bases lay outside the gene matches. Germline V gene data show CDR1 as SGHNT and CDR2 as YYREEE (reference sequence). The CDR3 here is CASSSGGTNYGYTF. In DNA form, the CDR3 reads TGTGCCAGCAGCTCAGGGGGAACTAACTATGGCTACACCTTC. The whole variable domain, remainder taken from reference TRBV5-4 and TRBJ1-2, is ETGVTQSPTHLIKTRGQQVTLRCSSQSGHNTVSWYQQALGQGPQFIFQYYREEENGRGNFPPRFSGLQFPNYSSELNVNALELDDSALYLCASSSGGTNYGYTFGSGTRLTVV.

The chain links TRBV10-3 to TRBJ1-2; weak D call: TRBD1 (6 bases). V was shortened by 6 bases and J by 2 bases, with 13 bases between the two germline ends. CDR1 and CDR2 from the germline V gene are ENHRY and SYGVKD. This CDR3 contains 14 residues. The CDR3 coding sequence is TGTGCCATCAGGGCAGGGGCTTGGAACTATGGCTACACCTTC. Its protein is CAIRAGAWNYGYTF.

The chain joins TRBV5-1 to TRBJ2-7; tentative D call: TRBD2 (6 bases). V was clipped by 0 bases and J by 3 bases, with 16 bases between them. The CDR3 loop spans 16 amino acids. Germline V CDR1 and CDR2: SGHRS, YFSETQ. CDR3 bases: TGCGCCAGCAGCTTGGTTTTGGGGACTCGCGGCTACGAGCAGTACTTC. Its protein is CASSLVLGTRGYEQYF.

V and J are TRBV5-6 and TRBJ2-1, with D unresolved. The CDR3 spans 13 residues. With 2 bases removed from V and 6 bases from J, the gap between germline ends came to 9 bases. Germline values: CDR1 SGHDT, CDR2 YYEEEE. The CDR3 bases are TGTGCCAGCAGCTTCGTCCCCCTCAATGAGCAGTTCTTC. It encodes CASSFVPLNEQFF.

The rearrangement links TRBV19 to TRBJ2-1; D gene unclear. From germline, CDR1 is LNHDA and CDR2 SQIVND (reference sequence). This CDR3 is 14 amino acids long. V was clipped by 3 bases and J by 4 bases, with 10 bases between them. CDR3 nucleotides: TGTGCCAGTAGTATCCGGAGTCTTTACAATGAGCAGTTCTTC. Protein sequence: CASSIRSLYNEQFF.

The chain couples TRBV7-2 to TRBJ2-1; 7 positions match TRBD1. The CDR3 spans 15 residues. Germline V gene data show CDR1 as SGHTA and CDR2 as FQGNSA. V trimming: 6 bases; J trimming: 5 bases; junction bases outside the gene matches: 10. This CDR3 reads CASRSGQERHNEQFF. DNA of the CDR3: TGTGCCAGCAGAAGTGGACAGGAGAGGCACAATGAGCAGTTCTTC.

The chain links TRBV9 to TRBJ2-3, with 7 bases that match TRBD2. The germline V gene has CDR1 SGDLS and CDR2 YYNGEE. The CDR3 contains 16 residues. V shed 3 bases and J 6 bases; nucleotides not matched to a gene: 13. In DNA form, the CDR3 reads TGTGCCAGCAGCGAACAACCCGCGGGGGTTGGGGATACGCAGTATTTT. Translation gives CASSEQPAGVGDTQYF.

CDR3 loop: CASSLNPNGEAFF. CDR3 coding DNA: TGTGCCAGCAGCTTAAATCCGAACGGTGAAGCTTTCTTT. This chain uses TRBV7-3 with TRBJ1-1, with no clear D. The CDR3 consists of 13 residues. With 1 base removed from V and 7 bases from J, the gap between germline ends came to 10 bases. CDR1 and CDR2 from the germline V gene are SGHTA and FQGTGA.

The chain couples TRBV18 to TRBJ1-1; D possibly corresponds to TRBD1 (6 bases). This CDR3 has 14 amino acids. CDR1 is KGHSH, CDR2 LQKENI, per germline. V gave up 0 bases and J gave up 4 bases, with 9 bases separating them. DNA for the CDR3: TGTGCCAGCTCACCACCCGGGGGGGCCACTGAAGCTTTCTTT. As protein: CASSPPGGATEAFF.